The 18 T cell receptor beta chains listed next were all sequenced from one sample in a study of blood T cell repertoires in COVID-19. Clones were read by immunoSEQ multiplex PCR, and TCRdb kept only the in-frame ones, dropping some. The sample shows roughly 200,000 clones, 80% to 85% of them seen only once. Sequenced input: peripheral blood. Receptors were obtained from a woman of 80 years or more with active or convalescent COVID-19.

The J gene is TRBJ1-3, the V gene TRBV5-1, with 7 bases lining up with TRBD1. V trimming: 0 bases; J trimming: 3 bases; junction bases outside the gene matches: 6. Germline V CDR1 and CDR2: SGHRS, YFSETQ. The CDR3 loop spans 16 amino acids. The chain's CDR3 is CASSLGIGGRGNTIYF. The CDR3 DNA reads as TGCGCCAGCAGCTTGGGGATAGGGGGCCGTGGAAACACCATATATTTT.

This clone has a single count. V gene TRBV18 combines with J gene TRBJ2-7; D gene unclear. Germline V gene lookup returns CDR1 KGHSH and CDR2 LQKENI. The CDR3 extends over 14 amino acids. V dropped 4 bases and J dropped 0 bases, with 10 bases sitting between them. CDR3 nucleotide sequence: TGTGCCAGCTCACTTCGGCAGGACTCCTACGAGCAGTACTTC. Translated: CASSLRQDSYEQYF.

This chain connects TRBV7-2 to TRBJ1-3; D is possibly TRBD1 (5 bases). This CDR3 is 15 amino acids long. The germline V gene encodes CDR1 SGHTA and CDR2 FQGNSA. V dropped 5 bases and J dropped 4 bases, with 15 bases sitting between them. CDR3 DNA sequence: TGTGCCAGCAGCCGCCGGGTGGGGCAGGGAAACACCATATATTTT. Translation gives CASSRRVGQGNTIYF.

The V gene is TRBV29-1, the J gene TRBJ2-5; 7 nucleotides align to TRBD1. J was trimmed by 1 base and V by 3 bases; bases with no gene match: 11. CDR1 is SQVTM and CDR2 is ANQGSEA in the germline V gene. The CDR3 extends over 16 amino acids. CDR3 amino acids: CSVEILLGQFQETQYF. The CDR3 DNA is TGCAGCGTTGAGATCCTCCTGGGACAGTTCCAAGAGACCCAGTACTTC.

This chain joins TRBV27 and TRBJ1-3; no clear D. The germline gives CDR1 MNHEY, CDR2 SMNVEV (reference sequence). Trimming shortened V by 5 bases and J by 0 bases, and 5 bases separated the two germline ends. This CDR3 has 13 amino acids. The CDR3 protein is CASSLYSGNTIYF. CDR3 coding DNA: TGTGCCAGCAGTCTCTACTCTGGAAACACCATATATTTT.

The chain uses TRBV19 and TRBJ1-6; D gene uncertain. CDR3 length: 15 amino acids. Trimming took off 1 base at V and 6 bases at J, with 10 bases between the two ends. Per the germline V gene, CDR1 is LNHDA and CDR2 is SQIVND (reference sequence). The CDR3 region is CASSIGGPGNSPLHF. The CDR3 region has the DNA TGTGCCAGTAGTATAGGAGGGCCGGGTAATTCACCCCTCCACTTT.

The chain joins TRBV18 to TRBJ1-2, with unresolved D. Germline CDR1 KGHSH, CDR2 LQKENI. This CDR3 is 13 amino acids long. The V gene lost 2 bases and the J gene lost 7 bases, with 11 bases spanning the gap. The CDR3 region is CASSPSQYTGYTF. CDR3 coding DNA: TGTGCCAGCTCACCATCCCAATACACTGGCTACACCTTC. The whole variable domain, filled in from reference TRBV18 and TRBJ1-2, reads NAGVMQNPRHLVRRRGQEARLRCSPMKGHSHVYWYRQLPEEGLKFMVYLQKENIIDESGMPKERFSAEFPKEGPSILRIQQVVRGDSAAYFCASSPSQYTGYTFGSGTRLTVV.

This rearrangement joins TRBV12-3 or TRBV12-4 to TRBJ2-7; D remains ambiguous. The CDR3 is made up of 12 amino acids. The germline V and J ends were trimmed by 6 bases and 3 bases, with 9 bases remaining between them. This CDR3 reads CASRRHGYEQYF. The CDR3 DNA is TGTGCCAGCAGGAGACATGGCTACGAGCAGTACTTC.

The chain couples TRBV27 to TRBJ2-3; the match to TRBD2 covers 12 bases. J lost 6 bases, V lost 4 bases, and 8 bases had no gene match. This CDR3 region has 16 residues. Germline values: CDR1 MNHEY, CDR2 SMNVEV (reference sequence). Here the CDR3 DNA reads TGTGCCAGCAGTTCACTAGCGGGAGGAACTATTGATACGCAGTATTTT. Translating gives CASSSLAGGTIDTQYF.

The chain joins TRBV7-9 to TRBJ2-1; 9 bases fit TRBD1. After removal of 3 bases from V and 7 bases from J, the junction contained 13 bases not matched to a gene. This CDR3 spans 17 amino acids. Germline values: CDR1 SEHNR, CDR2 FQNEAQ (reference sequence). The CDR3 DNA reads TGTGCCAGCAGCTTCCTCCCGGGACAGGGTTTGGGGAATGAGCAGTTCTTC. Translation: CASSFLPGQGLGNEQFF.

In its sample, this clone was seen a few times. The J gene is TRBJ1-2, the V gene TRBV29-1; 8 nucleotides align to TRBD1. This CDR3 is built from 12 residues. Germline V CDR1 and CDR2: SQVTM, ANQGSEA. V gave up 7 bases and J gave up 4 bases; unmatched junction bases: 5. CDR3 coding DNA: TGCAGCGCCTCCGGACAGGGCTATGGCTACACCTTC. It yields the protein CSASGQGYGYTF.

This chain links TRBV3-1 (or the pseudogene TRBV3-2) with TRBJ2-7, with D perhaps matching TRBD1 (6 bases). The V end was cut by 1 base, the J end by 4 bases, with 20 bases between. The CDR3 extends over 17 amino acids. Germline CDR1 is LGHDT and CDR2 is YNNKEL (reference sequence). CDR3 sequence reads: CASSQAPLGRGHYEQYF. CDR3 DNA sequence: TGTGCCAGCAGCCAAGCCCCTCTAGGCAGGGGCCATTACGAGCAGTACTTC.

V gene TRBV5-1 combines with J gene TRBJ2-1, with 9 nucleotides matching TRBD2. V was clipped by 6 bases and J by 6 bases; unmatched bases: 7. This CDR3 has 14 residues. Looked up from germline, CDR1 is SGHRS and CDR2 is YFSETQ. The CDR3: CASKTNSGSNEQFF. The CDR3 coding sequence is TGCGCCAGCAAGACGAATAGCGGGAGCAATGAGCAGTTCTTC.

The J gene is TRBJ2-2, the V gene TRBV11-2, with TRBD2 matching 9 bases. Losses at the gene ends were 2 bases for V and 0 bases for J; bases not matched to a gene: 1. This CDR3 spans 16 amino acids. Germline assignment: CDR1 SGHAT and CDR2 FQNNGV. CDR3 sequence: CASSLLAGPNTGELFF. For the CDR3, the DNA is TGTGCCAGCAGCTTACTAGCGGGGCCGAACACCGGGGAGCTGTTTTTT.

The V and J genes are TRBV9 and TRBJ2-3; 14 bases are a match to TRBD2. The CDR3 is 18 amino acids. V lost 0 bases and J lost 3; bases outside the gene matches: 6. Germline assignment: CDR1 SGDLS and CDR2 YYNGEE. The CDR3 region has the DNA TGTGCCAGCAGCGTAGCTGGGACTAGCGGGAGTGGGACAGATACGCAGTATTTT. Its translation: CASSVAGTSGSGTDTQYF. Looking up the rest from reference TRBV9 and TRBJ2-3 gives the full variable domain: DSGVTQTPKHLITATGQRVTLRCSPRSGDLSVYWYQQSLDQGLQFLIQYYNGEERAKGNILERFSAQQFPDLHSELNLSSLELGDSALYFCASSVAGTSGSGTDTQYFGPGTRLTVL.

This chain joins TRBV6-5 and TRBJ2-2, with 9 bases fitting TRBD2. This CDR3 spans 15 amino acids. Per germline, CDR1 MNHEY and CDR2 SVGAGI. Germline trimming cut 11 bases from V and 4 bases from J; bases unmatched to any gene: 11. The CDR3 region has the DNA TGTGCCGCCCGTTTGGGCGGGAGGGGCACCGGGGAGCTGTTTTTT. Translated: CAARLGGRGTGELFF.

The V and J genes are TRBV30 and TRBJ1-1; 10 bases line up with TRBD1. After removal of 5 bases from V and 5 bases from J, the junction contained 5 bases not matched to a gene. From germline, CDR1 is GTSNPN and CDR2 SVGIG (reference sequence). This CDR3 comprises 13 residues. The CDR3 nucleotides read TGTGCCTGGGAGAGACAGGGGGCGACTGAAGCTTTCTTT. This codes for CAWERQGATEAFF.

V and J are TRBV5-8 and TRBJ1-4, with TRBD1 matching over 7 bases. There are 15 residues in the CDR3. V shed 4 bases and J 4 bases; nucleotides not matched to a gene: 7. From germline, CDR1 is SGHTS and CDR2 YDEGEE. This chain's CDR3 is CASSHRDSLNEKLFF. For the CDR3, the DNA is TGTGCCAGCAGCCATCGGGACAGCCTTAATGAAAAACTGTTTTTT. Variable domain in full (rest from reference TRBV5-8 and TRBJ1-4): EAGVTQSPTHLIKTRGQQATLRCSPISGHTSVYWYQQALGLGLQFLLWYDEGEERNRGNFPPRFSGRQFPNYSSELNVNALELEDSALYLCASSHRDSLNEKLFFGSGTQLSVL.